This T cell receptor (beta chain) stems from a study of blood T cell repertoires in COVID-19. Study-wide background: Italy, Spain and the United States were the sources of the convalescent and acute COVID-19 samples. PBMCs, B-cell-depleted T cells, or T cells provided the cDNA or gDNA that made up the material.

Cohort assignment relied on participant-reported clinical history. Recovered status applied to Cohort 3 donors who had two consecutive negative PCRs. It also applied to those with clearance or with symptom resolution. Only in-frame clones appear in the TCRdb table, and some are missing; sequencing was by immunoSEQ multiplex PCR. The repertoire has about 160,000 clones, about 80% of them found once; the top ten carry approximately 3%. The germline V and J ends were trimmed by 1 base and 7 bases, with 14 bases remaining between them. CDR3 length: 15 residues. Germline lookup yields CDR1 MGHRA and CDR2 YSYEKL.

The sample consisted of PBMCs or T cells enriched from blood (not recorded which). This sequence originates from a woman aged 60-75 years who had recovered from COVID-19. The chain is built from TRBV4-1 and TRBJ1-5; maybe TRBD1 (5 bases). As DNA, the CDR3 is TGCGCCAGCAGCCAAGCTTTCGGGACTCAACAGCCCCAGCATTTT. It encodes CASSQAFGTQQPQHF.